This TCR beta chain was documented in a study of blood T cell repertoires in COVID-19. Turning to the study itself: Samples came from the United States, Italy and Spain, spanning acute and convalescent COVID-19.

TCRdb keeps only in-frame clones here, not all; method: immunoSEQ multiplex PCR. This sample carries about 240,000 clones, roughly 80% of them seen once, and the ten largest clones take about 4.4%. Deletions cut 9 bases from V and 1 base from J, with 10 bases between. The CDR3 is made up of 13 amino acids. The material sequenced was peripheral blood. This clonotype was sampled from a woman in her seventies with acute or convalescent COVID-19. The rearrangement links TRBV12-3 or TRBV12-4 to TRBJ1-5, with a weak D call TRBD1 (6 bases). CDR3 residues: CASATGSNQPQHF. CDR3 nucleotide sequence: TGTGCCAGTGCAACAGGGAGCAATCAGCCCCAGCATTTT.